What follows are 19 T cell receptor beta chains derived from one specimen sequenced in a study of blood T cells in healthy people across ages. For the second PCR, which ran for about 6 to 12 cycles, a sample-barcoded 5' primer and a J-beta primer mix were used. Via MiXCR, TCRdb re-called the 5' RACE reads, giving one row per CDR3 protein. This sample yields 550,000 to 600,000 distinct CDR3 sequences, of which approximately 27% are seen a single time; approximately 17% belongs to the top ten. The sequenced sample consisted of blood. These receptors all stem from a woman aged 70-85 years in good health.

The gene calls are TRBV29-1 and TRBJ2-1, with D tentatively TRBD1 (5 bases). Germline-derived CDR1 and CDR2 are SQVTM and ANQGSEA. The V end lost 1 base, the J end lost 5 bases, and 12 bases lay between the germline ends. This CDR3 has 14 residues. CDR3 residues: CSVEVYRSNNEQFF. As DNA, the CDR3 is TGCAGCGTTGAAGTGTACAGGTCCAACAATGAGCAGTTCTTC.

The chain employs TRBV28 and TRBJ2-5, with 10 bases lining up with TRBD2. CDR3 length: 17 amino acids. Germline values: CDR1 MDHEN, CDR2 SYDVKM. The V gene end was trimmed by 3 bases and the J gene end by 5 bases; junction bases not matched to a gene: 12. CDR3 region: CASSFSPQRGGEETQYF. The CDR3 DNA is TGTGCCAGCAGTTTTAGTCCCCAGCGGGGGGGCGAGGAGACCCAGTACTTC.

V is TRBV29-1 and J is TRBJ2-5, with D possibly matching TRBD2 (5 bases). The closer fit of TRBJ2-1 to the DNA end suggests the J call may be wrong. The CDR3 length is 11 residues. Germline lookup yields CDR1 SQVTM and CDR2 ANQGSEA. The chain's CDR3 is CSARGLNEQFF. In DNA form, the CDR3 reads TGCAGCGCTCGAGGGCTCAATGAGCAGTTCTTC.

This clonotype came up a few times. The chain links TRBV6-2 or TRBV6-3 to TRBJ2-7; 10 nucleotides match TRBD2. Germline CDR1 and CDR2: MNHEY and SVGEGT. There are 15 residues in the CDR3. V was pared by 2 bases and J by 3 bases, with 4 bases of the junction left unmatched. CDR3 in DNA: TGTGCCAGCAGTTACCCTAGCGGGGGCCTCTACGAGCAGTACTTC. Translation: CASSYPSGGLYEQYF.

This chain connects TRBV19 to TRBJ1-6, with D possibly TRBD1 on 5 matching bases. This CDR3 is 16 amino acids long. With 6 bases removed from V and 2 bases from J, the gap between germline ends came to 14 bases. The germline CDR1 and CDR2 sequences are LNHDA and SQIVND (reference sequence). CDR3 sequence: CASRTRDSTYNSPLHF. The CDR3 DNA reads TGTGCCAGTAGAACCAGGGACTCAACCTATAATTCACCCCTCCACTTT.

This clonotype has a handful of counts. The chain uses TRBV4-1 and TRBJ1-2; a weak D match, TRBD1 (5 bases). The V end was cut by 6 bases, the J end by 6 bases, with 8 bases between. The germline V gene encodes CDR1 MGHRA and CDR2 YSYEKL. This CDR3 comprises 11 residues. The CDR3 loop reads CASSGTDGYTF. The CDR3 nucleotides are TGCGCCAGCAGTGGGACGGATGGCTACACCTTC.

This clonotype was seen ten or more times. Its ends do not fully match the called genes, so a read error is possible. The chain employs TRBV7-2 and TRBJ2-5; D unresolved. CDR3 length: 12 amino acids. The germline V gene encodes CDR1 SGHTA and CDR2 FQGNSA. The CDR3 sequence: CASSLDPETQYF. The CDR3 nucleotides read TGCGCCAGCAGCTTAGATCCGGAGACCCAGTACTTC. Using reference TRBV7-2 and TRBJ2-5 for the parts outside the CDR3, the full variable domain is GAGVSQSPSNKVTEKGKDVELRCDPISGHTALYWYRQSLGQGLEFLIYFQGNSAPDKSGLPSDRFSAERTGGSVSTLTIQRTQQEDSAVYLCASSLDPETQYFGPGTRLLVL.

The table lists this clonotype with many counts. The rearrangement links TRBV3-1 to TRBJ1-2, with TRBD1 matching over 9 bases. The V segment lost 1 base and the J segment 5 bases; nucleotides outside the gene matches: 5. Germline V gives CDR1 LGHDT, CDR2 YNNKEL (reference sequence). The CDR3 is made up of 15 amino acids. The CDR3 reads CASSQGTGEGYGYTF. In nucleotides, the CDR3 is TGTGCCAGCAGCCAAGGGACAGGGGAAGGTTATGGCTACACCTTC.

This clonotype was found a few times. The chain couples TRBV7-3 to TRBJ1-4; D may be TRBD1 (5 bases). Between the trimmed V and J ends, which lost 1 base and 8 bases, there was a span of 11 bases. The CDR3 runs 14 residues. The germline CDR1 and CDR2 sequences are SGHTA and FQGTGA. The CDR3 nucleotides are TGTGCCAGCAGCTTAAGGGGGGGAGACGAAAAACTGTTTTTT. It encodes CASSLRGGDEKLFF.

The chain employs TRBV30 and TRBJ2-2; D unclear. Trimming stripped 4 bases from V and 6 bases from J, with 9 bases between. CDR3 length: 12 amino acids. The germline V gene encodes CDR1 GTSNPN and CDR2 SVGIG (reference sequence). CDR3 in amino acids: CAWTLVAGELFF. For the CDR3, the DNA is TGTGCCTGGACGTTAGTCGCCGGGGAGCTGTTTTTT.

This rearrangement joins TRBV4-3 to TRBJ2-3; D may be TRBD1 (5 bases). The V end was cut by 1 base, the J end by 5 bases, with 16 bases between. Germline CDR1 and CDR2: LGHNA and YSLEER. The CDR3 is made up of 16 amino acids. The CDR3 DNA follows: TGCGCCAGCAGCCAAGGAGTGGGCAGGGCGGAAGATACGCAGTATTTT. Translation: CASSQGVGRAEDTQYF.

The genes are TRBV28 and TRBJ2-1; TRBD1 matches 8 bases. The CDR3 contains 16 residues. Trimming removed 7 bases from V and 12 bases from J; junction bases left unmatched: 20. Germline V gene sequence: CDR1 MDHEN, CDR2 SYDVKM. The CDR3 coding sequence is TGTGCCAGCACCTGGGACCAGGGGGCGAATCCCATCCGGCAGTTCTTC. Its protein is CASTWDQGANPIRQFF.

The chain employs TRBV7-2 and TRBJ1-2; 9 bases map to TRBD1. With 3 bases clipped from V and 7 bases from J, the junction kept 6 bases outside the gene matches. Germline V gene data show CDR1 as SGHTA and CDR2 as FQGNSA. This CDR3 has 14 amino acids. As DNA, the CDR3 is TGTGCCAGCAGCTTCACAGGGGGCCTAGGTGGCTACACCTTC. This gives the protein CASSFTGGLGGYTF.

Only a few counts were recorded for this clonotype. V is TRBV12-3 or TRBV12-4 and J is TRBJ1-1, with TRBD1 as a possible D gene (6 bases). The CDR3 loop spans 14 amino acids. The V end lost 6 bases, the J end lost 5 bases, and 16 bases lay between the germline ends. The CDR3 region is CASSATGAKTEAFF. In DNA, the CDR3 is TGTGCCAGCAGCGCGACGGGGGCAAAAACTGAAGCTTTCTTT.

This clonotype was observed a handful of times. Here the CDR3 DNA reads TGCAGTGCTAGAGCCAGAGGGACAGGACAATCTGACGGCTACACCTTC. This gives the protein CSARARGTGQSDGYTF. The chain recombines TRBV20-1 with TRBJ1-2; 8 bases match TRBD1. V gave up 1 base and J gave up 8 bases; unmatched junction bases: 15. This CDR3 has 16 residues. The germline V gene has CDR1 DFQATT and CDR2 SNEGSKA (reference sequence).

This clonotype appeared a single time. The rearrangement uses TRBV4-1 and TRBJ2-2; a weak D match, TRBD2 (5 bases). Germline V lookup: CDR1 MGHRA, CDR2 YSYEKL. Trimming removed 4 bases from V and 0 bases from J, with 9 bases in between. The CDR3 extends over 15 amino acids. The CDR3 is CASSLIATNTGELFF. The CDR3 nucleotides are TGCGCCAGCAGCCTTATAGCGACGAACACCGGGGAGCTGTTTTTT.

The V gene is TRBV11-3, the J gene TRBJ2-1, with 7 bases that match TRBD1. The trim removed 1 base at V and 6 bases at J, leaving 6 bases unmatched. The CDR3 length is 15 residues. The germline CDR1 and CDR2 sequences are SGHNT and YENEEA. The CDR3 region is CASSLGQGLVNEQFF. The CDR3 DNA sequence: TGTGCCAGCAGCTTAGGACAGGGTTTGGTCAATGAGCAGTTCTTC.

The CDR3 region is CSVEDQGTKNEQYF. The DNA for the CDR3 is TGCAGCGTTGAAGATCAAGGGACCAAAAACGAGCAGTACTTC. This rearrangement joins TRBV29-1 to TRBJ2-7; D possibly matches TRBD1 or TRBD2 (5 bases each). V lost 0 bases, J lost 5 bases, and 14 bases lay in between. This CDR3 has 14 residues. Germline V gene data show CDR1 as SQVTM and CDR2 as ANQGSEA.

This CDR3 reads CASSPQRDSYTEAFF. The CDR3 nucleotides are TGTGCCAGCAGCCCCCAGCGAGACAGCTACACTGAAGCTTTCTTT. V and J are TRBV3-1 and TRBJ1-1; D possibly corresponds to TRBD1 (5 bases). The germline V and J ends were trimmed by 4 bases and 3 bases, with 15 bases remaining between them. Germline CDR1 is LGHDT and CDR2 is YNNKEL (reference sequence). The CDR3 spans 15 residues. Full variable domain (outside the CDR3, taken from reference TRBV3-1 and TRBJ1-1): DTAVSQTPKYLVTQMGNDKSIKCEQNLGHDTMYWYKQDSKKFLKIMFSYNNKELIINETVPNRFSPKSPDKAHLNLHINSLELGDSAVYFCASSPQRDSYTEAFFGQGTRLTVV.